Listed below are T cell receptor beta chains from one sample, sequenced in a study of blood T cell repertoires in COVID-19. Produced via immunoSEQ multiplex PCR; TCRdb's table is partial and in-frame only. The data show about 180,000 clones, with roughly 89% seen just once and 1.5% to 2% held by the top ten. The sample comprised peripheral blood. The receptors stem from a woman between 50 and 59 years old with acute or convalescent COVID-19. CDR3s include the opening cysteine and the closing phenylalanine or tryptophan. D genes are given only for firm matches. Clone size is given for some rows only: seen once, a few or many times, or a class if the clone is expanded.

J	size	V	D	CDR3	DNA
TRBJ1-2	NA	TRBV9	NA	CASSSVWGVPNYGYTF	TGTGCCAGCAGCTCCGTATGGGGGGTTCCTAACTATGGCTACACCTTC
TRBJ1-1	NA	TRBV11-3	NA	CASSFGIWAFF	TGTGCCAGCAGCTTCGGGATATGGGCTTTCTTT
TRBJ1-1	NA	TRBV5-1	TRBD1	CASSLGPGQGYTEAFF	TGCGCCAGCAGCTTGGGGCCCGGACAGGGCTACACTGAAGCTTTCTTT
TRBJ2-1	NA	TRBV6-5	TRBD1	CASRWDRLAPVF	TGTGCCAGCAGATGGGACAGGCTCGCTCCGGTCTTC
TRBJ1-2	NA	TRBV24-1	TRBD1	CATSDPTGGDGYTF	TGTGCCACCAGTGACCCTACAGGGGGCGATGGCTACACCTTC
TRBJ1-3	NA	TRBV7-2	NA	CASSLGAGNTIYF	TGTGCCAGCAGCTTAGGAGCTGGAAACACCATATATTTT
TRBJ1-4	NA	TRBV18	TRBD1	CASSPRTGSAQSTNEKLFF	TGTGCCAGCTCACCTAGGACAGGCTCGGCGCAATCAACTAATGAAAAACTGTTTTTT
TRBJ1-1	NA	TRBV12-3/TRBV12-4	TRBD1	CASSWTGDTEAFF	TGTGCCAGCAGTTGGACAGGGGACACTGAAGCTTTCTTT
TRBJ2-6	NA	TRBV19	NA	CASIGTGPGSGANVLTF	TGTGCCAGTATCGGAACAGGGCCGGGGTCTGGGGCCAACGTCCTGACTTTC
TRBJ2-7	NA	TRBV5-1	NA	CASSQDSLLYEQYF	TGCGCCAGCAGCCAGGACAGCCTCCTCTACGAGCAGTACTTC
TRBJ1-3	NA	TRBV7-8	NA	CASSQTVSGNTIYF	TGTGCCAGCAGCCAGACAGTATCTGGAAACACCATATATTTT
TRBJ2-5	NA	TRBV7-2	TRBD2	CASSQQRGAGETQYF	TGTGCCAGCAGCCAACAGCGGGGGGCGGGGGAGACCCAGTACTTC
TRBJ2-1	NA	TRBV6-4	NA	CASSREGSSGSEQFF	TGTGCCAGCAGTCGAGAGGGCTCCTCTGGGAGTGAGCAGTTCTTC
TRBJ2-3	NA	TRBV24-1	TRBD2	CATSDSPGLAGGRPDTQYF	TGTGCCACCAGTGATTCCCCGGGACTAGCGGGGGGGCGACCAGATACGCAGTATTTT
TRBJ1-2	NA	TRBV18	NA	CASSPTETYGYTF	TGTGCCAGCTCACCAACAGAAACCTATGGCTACACCTTC
TRBJ1-2	NA	TRBV12-3/TRBV12-4	NA	CASSLKLNYGYTF	TGTGCCAGCAGTTTGAAACTTAACTATGGCTACACCTTC
TRBJ2-3	NA	TRBV18	TRBD2	CASSPIGGVADTQYF	TGTGCCAGCTCACCAATCGGGGGGGTGGCAGATACGCAGTATTTT
TRBJ1-5	NA	TRBV18	NA	CASSPSQGKDQPQHF	TGTGCCAGCTCACCATCCCAGGGTAAGGATCAGCCCCAGCATTTT
TRBJ1-3	once	TRBV18	TRBD1	CASSLRTGRGSGNTIYF	TGTGCCAGCTCACTAAGGACAGGGAGAGGCTCTGGAAACACCATATATTTT
TRBJ2-5	NA	TRBV11-3	TRBD2	CASSSGRRGGGETQYF	TGTGCCAGCAGCTCCGGGAGGCGGGGGGGCGGAGAGACCCAGTACTTC
TRBJ1-1	few	TRBV28	NA	CASSLPRVLQGRITEAFF	TGTGCCAGCAGCCTCCCCCGGGTCCTACAGGGCAGAATTACTGAAGCTTTCTTT
TRBJ1-6	NA	TRBV6-5	NA	CASTSMSSYNSPLHF	TGTGCCAGCACTTCCATGAGCTCCTATAATTCACCCCTCCACTTT
TRBJ2-5	NA	TRBV6-5	NA	CASSYGPAGTQYF	TGTGCCAGCAGTTACGGGCCCGCCGGGACCCAGTACTTC
TRBJ1-2	NA	TRBV6-6	TRBD1	CASSSGTDYGYTF	TGTGCCAGCAGTTCCGGGACAGACTATGGCTACACCTTC
TRBJ1-3	NA	TRBV5-1	NA	CASSPDTASGNTIYF	TGCGCCAGCAGCCCGGACACGGCCTCTGGAAACACCATATATTTT
TRBJ1-2	NA	TRBV16	TRBD1	CASRLQGIDYGYTF	TGTGCCAGCAGACTACAGGGGATTGACTATGGCTACACCTTC
TRBJ2-3	NA	TRBV4-3	TRBD2	CASSQDWSSGGIYTQYF	TGCGCCAGCAGCCAAGACTGGTCAAGCGGGGGAATTTATACGCAGTATTTT
TRBJ2-7	NA	TRBV6-5	NA	CATQGIHEQYF	TGTGCCACCCAGGGAATCCACGAGCAGTACTTC
TRBJ2-7	NA	TRBV10-2	NA	CASSDVGRPPFYEQYF	TGCGCCAGCAGTGACGTCGGCAGGCCCCCTTTCTACGAGCAGTACTTC
TRBJ1-5	NA	TRBV18	TRBD1	CASSLHTGEPQHF	TGTGCCAGCTCACTCCACACAGGGGAGCCCCAGCATTTT
TRBJ1-2	NA	TRBV19	NA	CASSIAPYGYTF	TGTGCCAGTAGTATAGCCCCATATGGCTACACCTTC
TRBJ1-5	NA	TRBV3-1/TRBV3-2	NA	CASSQSSYQPQHF	TGTGCCAGCAGCCAATCCAGTTATCAGCCCCAGCATTTT
TRBJ2-7	NA	TRBV9	NA	CASSGTNGGGEQYF	TGTGCCAGCAGCGGAACTAATGGCGGAGGGGAGCAGTACTTC
TRBJ2-1	NA	TRBV14	NA	CASGRTGLSRNEQFF	TGTGCCAGTGGGCGGACGGGATTGTCACGCAATGAGCAGTTCTTC
TRBJ1-2	few	TRBV18	NA	CASSPEASYGYTF	TGTGCCAGCTCACCAGAGGCAAGCTATGGCTACACCTTC
TRBJ2-7	NA	TRBV6-5	TRBD1	CATKPGQAQTYEQYF	TGTGCCACTAAGCCTGGACAGGCCCAAACCTACGAGCAGTACTTC
TRBJ1-3	NA	TRBV9	NA	CASSVEWVGNTIYF	TGTGCCAGCAGCGTGGAGTGGGTTGGAAACACCATATATTTT
TRBJ2-7	NA	TRBV3-1/TRBV3-2	NA	CASSPRPRLVGGAGYEQYF	TGTGCCAGCAGCCCTCGCCCGCGTCTAGTTGGTGGTGCGGGATACGAGCAGTACTTC
TRBJ2-7	NA	TRBV6-5	TRBD1	CASRPGQTYEQYF	TGTGCCAGCAGGCCGGGACAGACCTACGAGCAGTACTTC
TRBJ2-7	NA	TRBV5-1	NA	CASSPTGRTSRGEQYF	TGCGCCAGCAGTCCGACAGGGAGGACTAGCCGGGGCGAGCAGTACTTC
TRBJ2-3	NA	TRBV7-2	TRBD2	CASSLEGRAADTQYF	TGTGCCAGCAGTCTAGAGGGGAGGGCGGCAGATACGCAGTATTTT